This T cell receptor beta chain was retrieved from a study of T cells in Graves' hyperthyroidism and ophthalmopathy (dated by TCRdb to about 2019). Looking at the study overall: Peripheral blood was collected at initial diagnosis, before any treatment. In several Graves' hyperthyroidism patients, the study also compared T-cell repertoires from thyroid tissue with T-cell repertoires from blood. A discovery cohort of fewer than 110 patients, fewer than 50 with Graves' ophthalmopathy and 55 to 60 with stable Graves' hyperthyroidism, was used to find distinguishing TCR V-J signatures. Following sampling, methimazole starting at 30 mg daily was given to hyperthyroidism patients, and high-dose intravenous methylprednisolone was given to ophthalmopathy patients. Prospective prediction of ophthalmopathy was tested in an independent validation cohort of under 20 hyperthyroidism patients and some 17 patients who later progressed to ophthalmopathy. The 100 or so discovery patients were randomly split 7:3 into training and test sets. The paper describes TCR Vbeta CDR3 sequencing of around 130 peripheral blood samples, made up of 43 ophthalmopathy patients, some 80 hyperthyroidism patients and some 17 progressor patients. Results and caveats for the whole study, not just this receptor: No statistical method was used to set the sample size in advance, and investigators knew the group allocation. Most expanded thyroid clonotypes (frequency above 0.001) were also detected in blood, suggesting blood repertoires may reflect thyroid immune responses. In validation, progression to ophthalmopathy was predicted by the model with almost 71% sensitivity and around 76% specificity, a median of around 6.5 months before onset. In cross-validation, a model built on a 13 V-J signature told ophthalmopathy apart from stable hyperthyroidism with 87.88% sensitivity and about 81% specificity, and in testing the same model reached 80%/75%.

In its sample, this clonotype was seen many times. No cognate antigen has been identified for it. Qualities for individual bases were not recorded, and no much larger clone is one base off. Relative to germline, V is 5 bases shorter and J is 2 bases shorter, with 10 bases between their ends. The CDR3 covers 13 residues, taking in both the cysteine and the phenylalanine. Solely the CDR3 DNA is kept, with 39 bases framed from the first base. Per the germline V gene, WSHSY is the CDR1 and SAAADI is the CDR2. Stable Graves' hyperthyroidism was defined as the absence of progression to ophthalmopathy over 18 months of follow-up. The hyperthyroidism patients were between 18 and 65 years old and newly diagnosed, with a disease duration of less than 2 months. Any patient with an uncontrolled infection, another autoimmune disease, pregnancy or lactation was excluded. Diagnoses relied on clinical symptoms, serum thyroxine and TRAb, thyroid ultrasound and orbital computed tomography. PBMCs were separated from over 9 ml of fresh peripheral blood using Ficoll-Paque density gradient centrifugation. Total RNA was extracted using Trizol reagent, and RNA quality was assessed on an Agilent 2100 Bioanalyzer.

Amplification of TCR beta CDR3 regions was carried out from RNA transcripts. For the first round of RT-PCR on the TCR CDR3, the HTBI primer set was used together with the Qiagen OneStep RT-PCR kit. A second multiplex PCR round built the libraries, followed by size selection and purification. Sequencing of the libraries was done on an Illumina HiSeq2000 using paired-end 100 bp reads. Turning to the authors' computational methods: SOAPnuke was used to process the raw data, with reads discarded if the reads contained adapters or uncalled bases, had a mean Phred below 15, or lacked an exact constant-primer or identifier match. High-quality paired reads were merged with COPE v1.2.5, and unique nucleotide sequences were defined as clonotypes. MiTCR v1.1 was used to align clonotypes to the IMGT TRBV, TRBD and TRBJ reference segments. The analysis included only V-J combinations with a frequency above 0.0001, which together covered around 99% of the repertoires. A TCS score was defined as the ratio of F50 (clonal expansion) to E x V (chaos), with BLOSUM62-based TCRdist applied between CDR3 peptides within each V-J. Welch's t-statistics and random forest reduced around 520 V-J features to 10 to 15, which were used in a naive Bayes classifier (R e1071). TCRdb itself trimmed the public reads at Q25 with fastp, ran MiXCR and retained productive beta chains. Rows with one shared CDR3 protein collapse into an entry with the most common genes and DNA. The authors' filters were not applied to this entry. For this sample there are 150,000 to 200,000 distinct CDR3 sequences; over 15% appear just once. The ten largest make up 25% to 30% of the sample.

This TCR came from a woman aged 45-60 years with Graves' hyperthyroidism. The sample taken for sequencing was blood. Rearrangement joined TRBV10-2 to TRBJ2-7, with the identity of the D gene unclear. The DNA reads as follows: TGCGCCAGCAGTACGCGTAGGACCTACGAGCAGTACTTC. Translated, it reads CASSTRRTYEQYF.